The 6 T cell receptor beta chains given below trace back to one sample, sequenced in a study of CD8 T cells in Susac syndrome. Random hexamers were used to reverse transcribe the RNA input (0.5 to 1 ug). TCRdb analysed the immunoSEQ multiplex PCR reads with MiXCR anew, one entry per CDR3 protein. The repertoire holds roughly 180,000 distinct CDR3 sequences, with 90% to 95% as singletons. The specimen was CD4+ T cells from PBMCs. These receptors were collected from a human donor with multiple sclerosis.

The CDR3 is CASSPGQGSYGYTF. CDR3 bases: TGTGCCAGCAGTCCCGGACAGGGGAGTTATGGCTACACCTTC. V and J are TRBV28 and TRBJ1-2; 9 nucleotides align to TRBD1. V lost 5 bases, J lost 5 bases, and 6 bases stayed unmatched. CDR1 and CDR2 from the germline V gene are MDHEN and SYDVKM. The CDR3 runs 14 residues.

The chain couples TRBV30 to TRBJ1-6; maybe TRBD1 (6 bases). The CDR3 has 14 amino acids. Germline V gene data show CDR1 as GTSNPN and CDR2 as SVGIG (reference sequence). Trimming cost V 0 bases and J 7 bases, with 10 bases left between them. The chain's CDR3 is CAWSVGQLNSPLHF. The DNA of the CDR3 is TGTGCCTGGAGTGTAGGACAGCTAAATTCACCCCTCCACTTT.

The V gene is TRBV30, the J gene TRBJ1-1; 7 bases are shared with TRBD1. The germline gives CDR1 GTSNPN, CDR2 SVGIG (reference sequence). V dropped 0 bases and J dropped 1; count of bases not matched to a gene: 2. CDR3 length: 14 residues. CDR3 sequence (DNA): TGTGCCTGGAGTGTTCGGACAGGGAACACTGAAGCTTTCTTT. This sequence encodes CAWSVRTGNTEAFF.

The chain recombines TRBV24-1 with TRBJ2-7; D may match TRBD1 or TRBD2 (6 bases each). The V and J ends lost 9 bases and 1 base respectively, with 15 bases between them. Germline CDR1 and CDR2: KGHDR and SFDVKD. The CDR3 spans 14 residues. CDR3 sequence reads: CATAGGGPSYEQYF. CDR3 bases: TGTGCCACCGCCGGGGGCGGACCGTCCTACGAGCAGTACTTC.

The chain joins TRBV5-1 to TRBJ1-1; D not resolved. The germline V gene encodes CDR1 SGHRS and CDR2 YFSETQ. The CDR3 has 15 residues. Deletions cut 2 bases from V and 0 bases from J, with 11 bases between. The DNA of the CDR3 is TGCGCCAGCAGCTTTATCCCGGCGGTGAACACTGAAGCTTTCTTT. It codes for CASSFIPAVNTEAFF.

V is TRBV12-3 or TRBV12-4 and J is TRBJ1-4; 7 nucleotides agree with TRBD1. The J segment lost 7 bases and the V segment lost 5 bases, leaving 7 bases of the junction unmatched. The CDR3 is 14 residues long. CDR3: CASSPTGLGEKLFF. The CDR3 DNA is TGTGCCAGCAGTCCGACAGGGCTCGGTGAAAAACTGTTTTTT.